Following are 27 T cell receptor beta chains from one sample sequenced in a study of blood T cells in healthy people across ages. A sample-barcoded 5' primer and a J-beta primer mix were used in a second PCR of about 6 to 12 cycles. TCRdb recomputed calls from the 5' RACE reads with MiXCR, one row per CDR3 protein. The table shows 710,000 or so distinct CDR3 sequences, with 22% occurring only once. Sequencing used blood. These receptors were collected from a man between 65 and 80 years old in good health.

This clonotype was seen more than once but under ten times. In nucleotides, the CDR3 is TGTGCCAGCTCAGCACAGGCTTACGAGCAGTACTTC. It is translated as CASSAQAYEQYF. V usage is TRBV18 and J usage is TRBJ2-7; D may be TRBD1 (5 bases). The germline gives CDR1 KGHSH, CDR2 LQKENI. Deletions cut 5 bases from V and 4 bases from J, with 9 bases between. This CDR3 comprises 12 residues.

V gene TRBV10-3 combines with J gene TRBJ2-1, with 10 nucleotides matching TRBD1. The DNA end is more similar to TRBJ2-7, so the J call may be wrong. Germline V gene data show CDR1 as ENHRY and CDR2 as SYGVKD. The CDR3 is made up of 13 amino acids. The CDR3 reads CAIRGQGSNEQYF. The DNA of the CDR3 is TGTGCCATCAGGGGACAGGGGAGCAACGAGCAGTACTTC.

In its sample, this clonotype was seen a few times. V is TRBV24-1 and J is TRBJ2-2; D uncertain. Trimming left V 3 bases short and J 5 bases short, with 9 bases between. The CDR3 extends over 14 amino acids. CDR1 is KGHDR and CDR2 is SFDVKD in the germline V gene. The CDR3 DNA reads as TGTGCCACCAGTGATACAGCCGGGACCGGGGAGCTGTTTTTT. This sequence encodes CATSDTAGTGELFF.

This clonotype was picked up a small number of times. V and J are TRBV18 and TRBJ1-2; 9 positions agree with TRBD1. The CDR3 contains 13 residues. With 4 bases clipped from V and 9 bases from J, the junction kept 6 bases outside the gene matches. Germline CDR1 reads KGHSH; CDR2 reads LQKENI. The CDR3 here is CASSLGTGNSYTF. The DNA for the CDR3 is TGTGCCAGCTCACTTGGGACAGGGAATAGCTACACCTTC.

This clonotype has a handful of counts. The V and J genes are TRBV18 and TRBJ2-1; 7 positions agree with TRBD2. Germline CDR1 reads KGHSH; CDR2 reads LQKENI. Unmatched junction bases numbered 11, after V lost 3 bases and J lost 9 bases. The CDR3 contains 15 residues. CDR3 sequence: CASSPDVGAGSEQFF. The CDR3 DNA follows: TGTGCCAGCTCACCCGACGTGGGAGCGGGGTCTGAGCAGTTCTTC.

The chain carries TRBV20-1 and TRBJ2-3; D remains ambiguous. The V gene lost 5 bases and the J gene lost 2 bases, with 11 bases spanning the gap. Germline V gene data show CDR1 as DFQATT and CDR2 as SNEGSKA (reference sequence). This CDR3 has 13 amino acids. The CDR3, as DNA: TGCAGTGCTCCCTCCCGGTACACAGATACGCAGTATTTT. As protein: CSAPSRYTDTQYF.

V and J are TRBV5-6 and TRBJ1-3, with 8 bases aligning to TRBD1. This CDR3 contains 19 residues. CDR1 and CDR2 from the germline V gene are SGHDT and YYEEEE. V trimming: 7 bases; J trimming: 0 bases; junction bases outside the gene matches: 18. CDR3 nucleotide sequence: TGTGCCAGCGCCCACCGTCGTCCCGGACAGGGATTCTCTGGAAACACCATATATTTT. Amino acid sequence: CASAHRRPGQGFSGNTIYF.

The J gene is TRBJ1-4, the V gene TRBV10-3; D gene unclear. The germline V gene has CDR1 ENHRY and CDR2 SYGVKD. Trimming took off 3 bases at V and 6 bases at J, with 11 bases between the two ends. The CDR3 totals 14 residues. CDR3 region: CAISEGGYDEKLFF. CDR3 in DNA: TGTGCCATCAGTGAAGGAGGGTATGATGAAAAACTGTTTTTT.

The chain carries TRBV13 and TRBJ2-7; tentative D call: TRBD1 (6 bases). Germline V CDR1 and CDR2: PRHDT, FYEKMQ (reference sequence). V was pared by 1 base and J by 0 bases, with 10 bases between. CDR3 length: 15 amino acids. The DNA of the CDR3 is TGTGCCAGCAGCTTAGTACAGGGAGTCTCCTACGAGCAGTACTTC. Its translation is CASSLVQGVSYEQYF.

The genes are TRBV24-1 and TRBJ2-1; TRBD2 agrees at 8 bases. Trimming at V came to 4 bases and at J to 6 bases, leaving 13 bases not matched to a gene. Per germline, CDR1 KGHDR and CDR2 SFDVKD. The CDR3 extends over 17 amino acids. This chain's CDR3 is CATSDSGGTRPANEQFF. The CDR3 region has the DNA TGTGCCACCAGTGACTCGGGAGGGACTAGACCGGCCAATGAGCAGTTCTTC.

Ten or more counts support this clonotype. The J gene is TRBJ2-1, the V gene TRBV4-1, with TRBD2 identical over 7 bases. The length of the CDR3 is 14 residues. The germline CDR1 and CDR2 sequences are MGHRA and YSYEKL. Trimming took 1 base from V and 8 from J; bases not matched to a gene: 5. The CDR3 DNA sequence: TGCGCCAGCAGCCAAGTCTTTGGGGGGGATGAGCAGTTCTTC. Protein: CASSQVFGGDEQFF.

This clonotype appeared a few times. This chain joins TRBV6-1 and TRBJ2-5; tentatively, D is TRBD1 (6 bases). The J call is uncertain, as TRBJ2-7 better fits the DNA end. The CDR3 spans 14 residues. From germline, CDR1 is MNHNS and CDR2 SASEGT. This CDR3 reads CASSEAGQIYEQYF. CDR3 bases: TGTGCCAGCAGTGAAGCAGGACAGATCTACGAGCAGTACTTC.

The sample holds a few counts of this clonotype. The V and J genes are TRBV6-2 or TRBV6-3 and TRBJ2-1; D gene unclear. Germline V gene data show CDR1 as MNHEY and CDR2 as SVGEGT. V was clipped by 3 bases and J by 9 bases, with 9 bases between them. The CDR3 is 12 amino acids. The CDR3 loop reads CASSYATFEQFF. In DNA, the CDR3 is TGTGCCAGCAGTTATGCGACCTTTGAGCAGTTCTTC.

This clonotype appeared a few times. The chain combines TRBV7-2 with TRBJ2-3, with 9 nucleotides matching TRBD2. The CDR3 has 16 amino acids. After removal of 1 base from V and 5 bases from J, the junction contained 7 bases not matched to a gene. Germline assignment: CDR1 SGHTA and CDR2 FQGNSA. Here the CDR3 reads CASSLGASGNKDTQYF. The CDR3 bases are TGTGCCAGCAGCTTAGGGGCTAGCGGGAACAAAGATACGCAGTATTTT.

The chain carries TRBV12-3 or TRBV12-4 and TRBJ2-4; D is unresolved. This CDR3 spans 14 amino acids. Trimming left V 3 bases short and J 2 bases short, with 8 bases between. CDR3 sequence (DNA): TGTGCCAGCAGTTTCGTGGGATCCAAAAACATTCAGTACTTC. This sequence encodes CASSFVGSKNIQYF.

DNA for the CDR3: TGCAGTGCTAGAGATCATTTGGGAGTAGCAACTAATGAAAAACTGTTTTTT. Protein sequence: CSARDHLGVATNEKLFF. V is TRBV20-1 and J is TRBJ1-4, with D unresolved. Germline-derived CDR1 and CDR2 are DFQATT and SNEGSKA (reference sequence). The CDR3 has 17 residues. Between the trimmed V and J ends, which lost 0 bases and 0 bases, there was a span of 14 bases.

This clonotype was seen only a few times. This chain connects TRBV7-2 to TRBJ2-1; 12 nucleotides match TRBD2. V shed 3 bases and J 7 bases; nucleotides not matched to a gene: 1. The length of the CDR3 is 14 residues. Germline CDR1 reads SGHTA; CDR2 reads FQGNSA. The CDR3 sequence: CASSFGLAGNEQFF. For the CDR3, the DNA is TGTGCCAGCAGCTTCGGACTAGCGGGAAATGAGCAGTTCTTC.

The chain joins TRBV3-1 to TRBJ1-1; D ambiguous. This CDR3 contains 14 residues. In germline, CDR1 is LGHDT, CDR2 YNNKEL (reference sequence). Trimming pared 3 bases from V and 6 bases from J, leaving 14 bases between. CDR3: CASSHRTGGAEAFF. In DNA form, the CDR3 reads TGTGCCAGCAGCCATAGGACGGGCGGAGCTGAAGCTTTCTTT.

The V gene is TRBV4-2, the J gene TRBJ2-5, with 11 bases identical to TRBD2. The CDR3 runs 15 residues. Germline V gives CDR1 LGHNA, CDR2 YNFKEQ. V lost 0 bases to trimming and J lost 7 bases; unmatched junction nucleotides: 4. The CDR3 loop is CASSQDRGLAATQYF. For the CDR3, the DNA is TGTGCCAGCAGCCAAGATCGGGGACTAGCGGCGACCCAGTACTTC.

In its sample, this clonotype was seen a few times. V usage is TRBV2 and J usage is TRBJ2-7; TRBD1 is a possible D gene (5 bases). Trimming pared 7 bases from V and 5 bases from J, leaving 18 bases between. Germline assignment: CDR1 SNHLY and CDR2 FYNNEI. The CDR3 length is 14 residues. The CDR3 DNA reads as TGTGCCAGCACGTATCGTCAGGGTTCCAACGAGCAGTACTTC. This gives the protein CASTYRQGSNEQYF.

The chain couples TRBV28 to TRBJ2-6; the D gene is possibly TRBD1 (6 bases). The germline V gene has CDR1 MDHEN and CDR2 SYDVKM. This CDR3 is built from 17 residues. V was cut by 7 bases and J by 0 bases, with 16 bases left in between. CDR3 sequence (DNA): TGTGCCAGCAATGAGAGACAGGAGAGCTCTGGGGCCAACGTCCTGACTTTC. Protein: CASNERQESSGANVLTF.

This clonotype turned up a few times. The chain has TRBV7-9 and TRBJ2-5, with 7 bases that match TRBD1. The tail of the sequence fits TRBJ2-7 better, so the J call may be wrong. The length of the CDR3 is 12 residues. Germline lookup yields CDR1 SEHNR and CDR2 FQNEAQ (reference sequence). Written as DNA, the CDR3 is TGTGCCAGCAGCCGACAGGGCCACGAGCAGTACGTC. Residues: CASSRQGHEQYV.

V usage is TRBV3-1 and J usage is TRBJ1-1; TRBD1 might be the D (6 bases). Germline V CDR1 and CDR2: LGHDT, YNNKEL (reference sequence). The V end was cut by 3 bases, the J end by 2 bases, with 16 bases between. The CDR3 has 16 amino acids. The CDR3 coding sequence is TGTGCCAGCAGCCACCGGAGCGGGGGCTCCAACACTGAAGCTTTCTTT. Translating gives CASSHRSGGSNTEAFF.

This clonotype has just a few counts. As DNA, the CDR3 is TGCAGCGTTGGGTCAGGGCAAGAGACCCAGTACTTC. As protein: CSVGSGQETQYF. The chain links TRBV29-1 to TRBJ2-5; possible D gene TRBD1, 5 bases. Between the trimmed V and J ends, which lost 4 bases and 2 bases, there was a span of 8 bases. CDR3 length equals 12 residues. Germline loops: CDR1 SQVTM, CDR2 ANQGSEA.

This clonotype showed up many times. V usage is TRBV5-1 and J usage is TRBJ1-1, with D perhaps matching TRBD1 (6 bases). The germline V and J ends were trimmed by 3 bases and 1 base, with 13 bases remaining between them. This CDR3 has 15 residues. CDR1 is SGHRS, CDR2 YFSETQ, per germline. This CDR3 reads CASSSRTESNTEAFF. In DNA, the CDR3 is TGCGCCAGCAGCTCCCGGACAGAGTCGAACACTGAAGCTTTCTTT.

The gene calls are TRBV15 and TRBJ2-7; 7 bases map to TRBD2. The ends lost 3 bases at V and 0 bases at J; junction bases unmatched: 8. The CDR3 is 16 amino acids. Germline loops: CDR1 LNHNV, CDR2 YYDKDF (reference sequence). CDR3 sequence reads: CATSRTGLMSSYEQYF. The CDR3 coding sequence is TGTGCCACCAGCAGGACGGGACTAATGAGCTCCTACGAGCAGTACTTC. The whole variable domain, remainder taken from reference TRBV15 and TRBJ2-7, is DAMVIQNPRYQVTQFGKPVTLSCSQTLNHNVMYWYQQKSSQAPKLLFHYYDKDFNNEADTPDNFQSRRPNTSFCFLDIRSPGLGDTAMYLCATSRTGLMSSYEQYFGPGTRLTVT.

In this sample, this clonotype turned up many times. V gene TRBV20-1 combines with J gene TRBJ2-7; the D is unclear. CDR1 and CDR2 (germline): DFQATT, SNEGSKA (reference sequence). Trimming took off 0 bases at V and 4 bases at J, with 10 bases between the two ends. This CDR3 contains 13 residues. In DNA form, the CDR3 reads TGCAGTGCTAGAGATCTCCACAAATACGAGCAGTACGTC. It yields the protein CSARDLHKYEQYV.